This TCR beta chain emerged from a study of control samples from healthy donors and cancer patients. TCRdb's copy holds only in-frame clones and misses some; the assay was immunoSEQ multiplex PCR. The sample lists under 450,000 clones; 75% to 95% were seen once. The CDR3 is 14 residues long. Trimming shortened V by 6 bases and J by 6 bases, and 17 bases separated the two germline ends. Germline assignment: CDR1 SQVTM and CDR2 ANQGSEA. Sequences were obtained from PBMCs. This rearrangement joins TRBV29-1 to TRBJ2-2; D uncertain. This TCR was recovered from a man between 35 and 55 years old with head and neck cancer. Here the CDR3 DNA reads TGCAGCGTCTCAAACCCAATTAAGGCCGGGGAGCTGTTTTTT. Translated: CSVSNPIKAGELFF.